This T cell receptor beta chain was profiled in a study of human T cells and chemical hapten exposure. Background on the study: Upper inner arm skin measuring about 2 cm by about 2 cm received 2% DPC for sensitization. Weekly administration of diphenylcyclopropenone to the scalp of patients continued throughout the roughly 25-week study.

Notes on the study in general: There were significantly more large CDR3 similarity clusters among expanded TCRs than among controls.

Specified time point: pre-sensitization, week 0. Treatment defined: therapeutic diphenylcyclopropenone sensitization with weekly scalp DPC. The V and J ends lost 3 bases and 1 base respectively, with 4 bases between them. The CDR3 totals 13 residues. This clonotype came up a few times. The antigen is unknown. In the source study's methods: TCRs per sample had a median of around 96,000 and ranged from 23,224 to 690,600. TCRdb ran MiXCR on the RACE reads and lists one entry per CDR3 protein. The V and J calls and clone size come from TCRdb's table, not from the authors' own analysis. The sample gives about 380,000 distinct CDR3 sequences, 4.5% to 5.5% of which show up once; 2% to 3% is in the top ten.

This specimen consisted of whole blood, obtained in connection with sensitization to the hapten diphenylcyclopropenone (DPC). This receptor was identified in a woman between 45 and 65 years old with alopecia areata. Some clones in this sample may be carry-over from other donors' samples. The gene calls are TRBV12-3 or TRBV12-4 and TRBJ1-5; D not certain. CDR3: CASSFLSNQPQHF. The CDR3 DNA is TGTGCCAGCAGTTTCTTGAGCAATCAGCCCCAGCATTTT.